This passage covers 28 T cell receptor beta chains from one sample sequenced in a study of T cell repertoires in cytomegalovirus infection. TCRdb re-called the reads through MiXCR, storing one row per CDR3 protein. The sample lists about 470,000 distinct CDR3 sequences, 40% to 50% seen once, with 40% to 50% in the top ten. For these receptors, no antigen is known. Sequencing used cultured PBMCs, obtained from culture after CMV antigen stimulation. These receptors were taken from a human donor in good health (CMV status not recorded). Some clones in this sample may be carry-over from other donors' samples.

The chain combines TRBV2 with TRBJ2-7; 7 bases agree with TRBD1. Germline CDR1 reads SNHLY; CDR2 reads FYNNEI. CDR3 length: 12 amino acids. V shed 2 bases and J 5 bases; nucleotides not matched to a gene: 0. The CDR3 bases are TGTGCCAGCAGTGAACAGGGGGACGAGCAGTACTTC. Protein: CASSEQGDEQYF. Full variable domain (rest looked up from reference TRBV2 and TRBJ2-7): EPEVTQTPSHQVTQMGQEVILRCVPISNHLYFYWYRQILGQKVEFLVSFYNNEISEKSEIFDDQFSVERPDGSNFTLKIRSTKLEDSAMYFCASSEQGDEQYFGPGTRLTVT.

This chain joins TRBV6-5 and TRBJ2-2; D is possibly TRBD1 or TRBD2 (7 bases each). V was trimmed by 6 bases and J by 3 bases, leaving 14 bases between them. Germline loops: CDR1 MNHEY, CDR2 SVGAGI. The CDR3 loop spans 15 amino acids. CDR3 residues: CASSRGDRHTGELFF. The CDR3, as DNA: TGTGCCAGCAGCCGGGGGGACAGACACACCGGGGAGCTGTTTTTT.

This clonotype came up a few times. The chain employs TRBV19 and TRBJ2-5; 7 nucleotides agree with TRBD1. V lost 10 bases, J lost 4 bases, and 9 bases stayed unmatched. CDR1 LNHDA and CDR2 SQIVND come from the germline V gene (reference sequence). The CDR3 length is 13 residues. CDR3 sequence reads: CATKEQGRETQYF. CDR3 in DNA: TGTGCCACGAAAGAACAGGGGCGAGAGACCCAGTACTTC.

This clonotype was seen a few times. The chain uses TRBV12-3 or TRBV12-4 and TRBJ1-6; D gene unclear. V shed 1 base and J shed 8 bases, with 6 bases lying between them. There are 13 residues in the CDR3. CDR3 loop: CASSLDHDSPLHF. The CDR3 DNA reads TGTGCCAGCAGTTTAGACCACGATTCACCCCTCCACTTT.

The V call is TRBV24-1, the J call TRBJ2-1, with 8 bases aligning to TRBD2. Trimming removed 3 bases from V and 9 bases from J; junction bases left unmatched: 9. The CDR3 covers 15 residues. CDR1 is KGHDR, CDR2 SFDVKD, per germline. The CDR3 loop is CATSDLGLARGEQFF. Here the CDR3 DNA reads TGTGCCACCAGTGATCTAGGACTAGCCAGGGGTGAGCAGTTCTTC.

The chain carries TRBV19 and TRBJ2-1, with D tentatively TRBD1 (5 bases). The V gene lost 1 base and the J gene lost 7 bases, with 14 bases spanning the gap. CDR3 size: 15 residues. Germline lookup yields CDR1 LNHDA and CDR2 SQIVND (reference sequence). CDR3 region: CASSIVGADSNEQFF. The CDR3 DNA is TGTGCCAGTAGTATAGTTGGGGCCGATTCGAATGAGCAGTTCTTC.

This chain uses TRBV7-2 with TRBJ2-7; possible D gene TRBD1, 5 bases. Per the germline V gene, CDR1 is SGHTA and CDR2 is FQGNSA. The V end was cut by 4 bases, the J end by 1 base, with 14 bases between. CDR3 size: 15 residues. This chain's CDR3 is CASSSGSFGSYEQYF. The CDR3, as DNA: TGTGCCAGCAGCTCAGGGTCTTTCGGATCCTACGAGCAGTACTTC.

This clonotype was counted only a few times. This sequence joins TRBV11-2 and TRBJ2-7; no clear D. Per the germline V gene, CDR1 is SGHAT and CDR2 is FQNNGV. V was trimmed by 4 bases and J by 0 bases, leaving 13 bases between them. This CDR3 has 15 amino acids. CDR3 DNA sequence: TGTGCCAGCAGCTCCACAACCCCTTCCTCCTACGAGCAGTACTTC. It translates to CASSSTTPSSYEQYF.

The sample holds a few counts of this clonotype. The chain is built from TRBV11-2 and TRBJ2-7, with D maybe TRBD2 (5 bases). The CDR3 is 15 residues long. Germline V gene sequence: CDR1 SGHAT, CDR2 FQNNGV. V gave up 2 bases and J gave up 2 bases, with 13 bases separating them. CDR3 nucleotides: TGTGCCAGCAGCTTAAAGCCTGGACTTCCCTACGAGCAGTACTTC. Translating it yields CASSLKPGLPYEQYF.

This clonotype showed up just once. J is TRBJ2-3 and V is TRBV20-1, with D uncertain. The CDR3 has 13 residues. Trimming took 6 bases from V and 7 from J, leaving 17 bases between them. Looked up from germline, CDR1 is DFQATT and CDR2 is SNEGSKA (reference sequence). The CDR3 reads CSALPRILHTQYF. CDR3 sequence (DNA): TGCAGTGCCCTACCCCGTATCTTGCATACGCAGTATTTT.

The chain is built from TRBV7-2 and TRBJ2-3; 12 bases line up with TRBD2. The CDR3 has 16 amino acids. V dropped 5 bases and J dropped 8; count of bases not matched to a gene: 11. The germline V gene has CDR1 SGHTA and CDR2 FQGNSA. CDR3 DNA sequence: TGTGCCAGCAGCGGACGAGGCCTAGCGGGAGGGACTACGCAGTATTTT. Residues: CASSGRGLAGGTTQYF. The complete variable domain, with remaining parts taken from reference TRBV7-2 and TRBJ2-3, reads GAGVSQSPSNKVTEKGKDVELRCDPISGHTALYWYRQSLGQGLEFLIYFQGNSAPDKSGLPSDRFSAERTGGSVSTLTIQRTQQEDSAVYLCASSGRGLAGGTTQYFGPGTRLTVL.

The V gene is TRBV18, the J gene TRBJ1-6; unclear D gene. From germline, CDR1 is KGHSH and CDR2 LQKENI. This CDR3 spans 15 amino acids. Trimming shortened V by 2 bases and J by 2 bases, and 7 bases separated the two germline ends. Here the CDR3 DNA reads TGTGCCAGCTCACCAACCGTGACCTATAATTCACCCCTCCACTTT. It encodes CASSPTVTYNSPLHF.

This clonotype was seen a handful of times. This chain joins TRBV6-2 or TRBV6-3 and TRBJ1-1, with D possibly TRBD1 on 6 matching bases. In germline, CDR1 is MNHEY, CDR2 SVGEGT. V lost 0 bases to trimming and J lost 5 bases, with 19 bases between them. The CDR3 has 17 amino acids. The CDR3 spells CASSYSKLRAQGTEAFF. The CDR3, as DNA: TGTGCCAGCAGTTACTCAAAACTCCGGGCCCAGGGGACTGAAGCTTTCTTT.

Here the CDR3 DNA reads TGTGCCAGCACCCAAGGGTTTAATCAGCCCCAGCATTTT. Translating gives CASTQGFNQPQHF. V is TRBV7-2 and J is TRBJ1-5; no firm D call. The V gene's germline CDR1 is SGHTA and CDR2 FQGNSA. The CDR3 totals 13 residues. The V gene lost 7 bases and the J gene lost 4 bases, with 11 bases spanning the gap.

This clonotype showed up just a few times. This chain connects TRBV20-1 to TRBJ2-5, with a weak D call TRBD1 (6 bases). Germline CDR1 is DFQATT and CDR2 is SNEGSKA (reference sequence). Trimming pared 6 bases from V and 3 bases from J, leaving 14 bases between. The CDR3 extends over 13 amino acids. CDR3 sequence (DNA): TGCAGTGCCGAGACCGGGACAAAAGAGACCCAGTACTTC. Amino acid sequence: CSAETGTKETQYF.

This clonotype has just a few counts. V and J are TRBV7-9 and TRBJ2-3; D is perhaps TRBD1 (5 bases). Trimming took 5 bases from V and 0 from J, leaving 12 bases between them. The CDR3 totals 15 residues. Germline V CDR1 and CDR2: SEHNR, FQNEAQ (reference sequence). CDR3 protein: CASSRQTPSTDTQYF. The DNA of the CDR3 is TGTGCCAGCAGCCGACAGACACCCAGCACAGATACGCAGTATTTT.

The chain joins TRBV7-8 to TRBJ2-5; weak D call: TRBD2 (5 bases). This CDR3 spans 16 amino acids. Trimming removed 5 bases from V and 9 bases from J, with 25 bases in between. CDR1 and CDR2 (germline): SGHVS, FQNEAQ. The CDR3 sequence: CASSPHRVATPRAQYF. Here the CDR3 DNA reads TGTGCCAGCAGCCCCCATAGGGTAGCGACCCCGAGGGCCCAGTACTTC.

The rearrangement uses TRBV6-5 and TRBJ1-1; D perhaps matches TRBD1 (6 bases). Germline V gene data show CDR1 as MNHEY and CDR2 as SVGAGI. This CDR3 comprises 16 residues. V lost 2 bases, J lost 0 bases, and 13 bases lay in between. The CDR3 coding sequence is TGTGCCAGCAGTTACAGGGGGACAATCCTGAACACTGAAGCTTTCTTT. It encodes CASSYRGTILNTEAFF.

This clonotype has a count of ten or more. The chain is built from TRBV7-9 and TRBJ2-5; no firm D call. CDR3 length: 14 residues. V shed 2 bases and J shed 1 base, with 8 bases lying between them. CDR1 and CDR2 (germline): SEHNR, FQNEAQ (reference sequence). CDR3: CASSLTGVQETQYF. CDR3 nucleotides: TGTGCCAGCAGCTTAACTGGAGTCCAAGAGACCCAGTACTTC.

The chain links TRBV7-9 to TRBJ2-2, with 10 bases aligning to TRBD2. The CDR3 extends over 17 amino acids. CDR1 and CDR2 (germline): SEHNR, FQNEAQ (reference sequence). Trimming cost V 4 bases and J 5 bases; bases outside gene matches: 10. The CDR3 spells CASSSQREGRWTGELFF. CDR3 DNA sequence: TGTGCCAGCAGCTCCCAGCGGGAGGGACGGTGGACCGGGGAGCTGTTTTTT.

The gene calls are TRBV7-9 and TRBJ1-2, with D tentatively TRBD1 (5 bases). The germline V and J ends were trimmed by 5 bases and 4 bases, with 11 bases remaining between them. Germline CDR1 reads SEHNR; CDR2 reads FQNEAQ (reference sequence). The CDR3 totals 13 residues. CDR3 in amino acids: CASSPGTTYGYTF. In DNA form, the CDR3 reads TGTGCCAGCAGCCCGGGGACGACCTATGGCTACACCTTC.

The gene calls are TRBV7-4 and TRBJ2-7; 9 bases are a match to TRBD2. Germline-derived CDR1 and CDR2 are SGHVT and SQSDAQ. There are 14 residues in the CDR3. V lost 2 bases, J lost 3 bases, and 2 bases stayed unmatched. In nucleotides, the CDR3 is TGTGCCAGCAGCTTAAAACTAGCGGGCTACGAGCAGTACTTC. It translates to CASSLKLAGYEQYF.

The chain is built from TRBV12-5 and TRBJ1-1, with a tentative D call TRBD1 (6 bases). The V end lost 1 base, the J end lost 8 bases, and 11 bases lay between the germline ends. Germline-derived CDR1 and CDR2 are LGHNT and FRNRAP. The CDR3 spans 13 residues. Here the CDR3 reads CASGLEGGMEAFF. DNA for the CDR3: TGTGCTAGTGGTTTGGAGGGGGGGATGGAAGCTTTCTTT.

This chain links TRBV7-6 with TRBJ1-1, with TRBD1 matching 10 bases. Trimming at V came to 5 bases and at J to 5 bases, leaving 8 bases not matched to a gene. The V gene's germline CDR1 is SGHVS and CDR2 FNYEAQ. This CDR3 region has 15 residues. CDR3 sequence: CASSALGTGDTEAFF. The CDR3 DNA sequence: TGTGCCAGCAGCGCTCTGGGGACAGGGGATACTGAAGCTTTCTTT.

V gene TRBV6-1 combines with J gene TRBJ2-7; tentatively, D is TRBD1 (6 bases). V was cut by 0 bases and J by 2 bases, with 17 bases left in between. There are 17 residues in the CDR3. In germline, CDR1 is MNHNS, CDR2 SASEGT. Written as DNA, the CDR3 is TGTGCCAGCAGTGAAGCGCAAATATGGACAGAGCCCTACGAGCAGTACTTC. Its translation: CASSEAQIWTEPYEQYF.

Only a few counts were recorded for this clonotype. This chain joins TRBV7-9 and TRBJ1-6; D gene ambiguous. CDR1 and CDR2 from the germline V gene are SEHNR and FQNEAQ (reference sequence). This CDR3 comprises 13 residues. The ends were cut back, 8 bases at V and 10 bases at J, with 15 bases in the middle. CDR3 sequence reads: CASCAAPRSPLHF. The CDR3 coding sequence is TGTGCCAGCTGCGCCGCGCCTCGGTCACCCCTCCACTTT.

Only a few counts were recorded for this clonotype. The genes are TRBV5-4 and TRBJ2-3; no reliable D call. Trimming stripped 2 bases from V and 3 bases from J, with 10 bases between. Germline loops: CDR1 SGHNT, CDR2 YYREEE (reference sequence). This CDR3 has 14 residues. The CDR3 region has the DNA TGTGCCAGCAGCTTAATTGGGTCGACAGATACGCAGTATTTT. Encoded protein: CASSLIGSTDTQYF.

This clonotype has a handful of counts. The V gene is TRBV6-5, the J gene TRBJ2-7; D remains unclear. Deletions cut 0 bases from V and 5 bases from J, with 17 bases between. Germline-derived CDR1 and CDR2 are MNHEY and SVGAGI. The CDR3 covers 16 residues. The CDR3 DNA reads as TGTGCCAGCAGTTACTCGAGCAGCTCAGTGGGCGACGAGCAGTACTTC. Amino acid sequence: CASSYSSSSVGDEQYF.